The source of this TCR beta chain is a study of shared clonotypes between healthy human individuals (dated by TCRdb to about 2020). In terms of the full investigation: Three men and a couple of women, aged 18 to 49 years, made up the cohort. For each donor, three plates each were used for CD4 naive and CD4 memory, two plates were used for CD8 naive, and one plate was used for CD8 memory. Blood TCR repertoires of four to six healthy adults were deeply sequenced to estimate repertoire size and the extent of clonotype sharing between individuals. Different laboratories and diverse techniques were used to prepare libraries and sequence TCR repertoires, to increase sequencing depth and limit assay-specific biases. Between about 0.9 and 10 billion PBMCs per donor were obtained by leukapheresis.

To note about this clone: Its recognized antigen is unknown. Base-call qualities are not available, and no considerably larger clone is one nucleotide away.

Using the deep immunoSEQ assay, TCR CDR3 regions were amplified from genomic DNA by multiplex PCR. Extracted genomic DNA from each cell subset was distributed evenly across all wells of several immunoSEQ 96-well plates, and each plate was treated as a replicate. For sorted subsets, each replicate PCR was loaded with roughly 200 ng genomic DNA, equivalent to 30,000 to 35,000 T cell genomes. Purified libraries were measured with a Qubit 3.0 fluorometer, size-checked on a Bioanalyzer 2100, and measured again with the KAPA Library Quantification kit. Each immunoSEQ 96-well plate was sequenced on its own single-read 150-cycle Illumina NextSeq 550 flow cell. The study's own analysis went as follows. The immunoSEQ output contained only junctional sequences without quality scores, so filtering could not match that applied to full-length reads. Sequences were annotated with PyIR, a Python wrapper for IgBLAST v1.9, and V/J genes and CDR3 were assigned using IMGT germline references. Reads were removed for weak V/J assignments (E-value above 1e-6), missing CDR3, stop codons, out-of-frame junctions, or ambiguous translated residues. V3J clonotypes were defined as sequences sharing the same inferred V gene, J gene, and CDR3 amino acid sequence. The percentage overlap between two repertoires was calculated by dividing the number of shared unique clonotypes by the size of the smaller repertoire. Richness of each repertoire was evaluated using RTK rarefaction, the Chao1 estimator, and Recon v2.1 estimates of unobserved clonotypes. Generation probabilities for all TCRbeta clonotypes obtained by the gDNA method from a handful of donors were computed using OLGA. Imported from immuneACCESS, the table was reduced by TCRdb to in-frame sequences with V and J called. These copies leave out some clones; in studies compared against another copy, an unresolved V gene accounts for under half, and the cause of the remainder is not known. V, J and clone size derive from that table, while D and trimming were established from the DNA sequence. Here the sample has 2 million to 3 million clones; 80% to 95% occur a single time. Of the sample, approximately 0.36% is held by the ten largest clones.

Broader findings and caveats from the paper: The genetic and exposure-history diversity represented was limited by the small number of donors. When several donors were compared, the shared fraction of clonotypes was about 5% for naive CD4, approximately 3.3% for naive CD8, 2.3% for memory CD4, and about 0.36% for memory CD8. Sampling was restricted to blood, and TCR repertoires in tissues likely differ from the TCR repertoires found in blood. Larger estimated clonotype richness was generally found for naive subsets than for memory subsets. Rarefaction of sorted-subset datasets indicated incomplete sequencing despite the large sequencing depth. Pairwise subsampling led to the expectation that sequencing depth would affect the degree of clonotype sharing among donors. Compared with non-shared clonotypes, clonotypes shared by all four sorted-subset donors had higher generation probabilities.

The donors were healthy, HIV-negative adults who had no recently reported acute infections or vaccinations. Every donor was a Caucasian adult residing in Nashville, Tennessee, USA. Magnetic negative selection was used to enrich CD4+ T cells, after which naive cells were positively selected on CD45RA and the negative fraction became the memory subset. After blood collection by leukapheresis, PBMCs were isolated using Ficoll-Histopaque density gradient centrifugation and then cryopreserved in the vapor phase of liquid nitrogen. Analytical flow cytometry was used to check the purity and quantity of each magnetically sorted T cell population. Each sorted fraction had its genomic DNA isolated and then quantified by UV absorbance on a Nanodrop 2000c. The source is a man between 18 and 35 years old in good health. Some clones in this sample may be carry-over from other donors' samples. Sequenced: naive CD4+ T cells from PBMCs. The cell subset or site label here, explained by the study, means: CD45RA+ positively selected.

The DNA is as follows: TGTGCCAGCAGTCCCCGAGGGGGTCTGAGCACTGAAGCTTTCTTT. Translation gives CASSPRGGLSTEAFF. The V and J genes are TRBV6-6 and TRBJ1-1, with TRBD1 as a weak D call on 6 bases. CDR1 and CDR2 were assigned from the germline V gene (reference sequence) as MNHNY and SVGAGI. V and J lose 5 bases and 4 bases, and a span of 17 bases separates them. Its CDR3 holds 15 amino acids, cysteine through phenylalanine. Of the read, only the CDR3 DNA is kept; its 45 bases are in frame from base 1.